The rows below give T cell receptor beta chains drawn from one sample of a study of T cell changes during pregnancy in multiple sclerosis. Using immunoSEQ multiplex PCR, the repertoire was profiled, and TCRdb retains in-frame clones only, with some absent. The sample records tens of thousands of clones, approximately 94% being singletons. This specimen consisted of CD8+ T cells from peripheral blood mononuclear cells, obtained after pregnancy. All receptors derive from a female donor with multiple sclerosis, enrolled in a pregnancy study. CDR3s include the opening cysteine and the closing phenylalanine or tryptophan. D genes are given only for firm matches. Clone size is stated in some rows and not others, as once, few, many or a class when expanded.

V	size	D	J	DNA	CDR3
TRBV20-1	few	NA	TRBJ1-1	TGCAGTGCCCTGATGGGAGCTGAAGCTTTCTTT	CSALMGAEAFF
TRBV19	NA	NA	TRBJ2-1	TGTGCCAGTAGTGTAGGTACAGGGATCCACAATGAGCAGTTCTTC	CASSVGTGIHNEQFF
TRBV30	NA	TRBD1	TRBJ1-2	TGTGCCTGGAGTCCGACAGGGTTTGATGGCTACACCTTC	CAWSPTGFDGYTF
TRBV7-8	NA	TRBD2	TRBJ2-5	TGTGCCAGCAGCTTAGGACTAGCGGGAGGACGGGAGACCCAGTACTTC	CASSLGLAGGRETQYF
TRBV7-2	NA	TRBD1	TRBJ1-5	TGTGCCAGCAGCTGGATTACAGGGGGCATTAATCAGCCCCAGCATTTT	CASSWITGGINQPQHF
TRBV6-1	NA	TRBD1	TRBJ1-2	TGTGCCAGCAGTGAAGCGCTTGGACAGGGTTACTATGGCTACACCTTC	CASSEALGQGYYGYTF
TRBV5-1	NA	NA	TRBJ2-5	TGCGCCAGCAGCTTGAGGGGGGGGCTCGAGACCCAGTACTTC	CASSLRGGLETQYF
TRBV6-1	once	TRBD1	TRBJ1-3	TGTGCCAGCAGTGAAAAAGGGCCCGACAGGGGGCACGGAAACACCATATATTTT	CASSEKGPDRGHGNTIYF
TRBV7-9	NA	TRBD2	TRBJ2-7	TGTGCCAGCAGCTTCGCTAGCGGGAGGAAAAACGAGCAGTACTTC	CASSFASGRKNEQYF
TRBV29-1	NA	TRBD2	TRBJ2-5	TGCAGCGTTGAAGATAGGGCTAGCGGGAGCCCGTTCGAGACCCAGTACTTC	CSVEDRASGSPFETQYF
TRBV4-2	NA	NA	TRBJ1-2	TGTGCCAGCAGCCAAGATGGACTCACGAGGGAAGGCTACACCTTC	CASSQDGLTREGYTF
TRBV19	NA	TRBD2	TRBJ2-1	TGTGCCAGTAGTATGGATTTAGCGGGAGGGCCCTCTAATGAGCAGTTCTTC	CASSMDLAGGPSNEQFF
TRBV27	NA	TRBD1	TRBJ2-4	TGTGCCAGCAGTAAAGACAGGGGGTATGAAGACATTCAGTACTTC	CASSKDRGYEDIQYF
TRBV29-1	NA	TRBD2	TRBJ2-1	TGCAGCGTTGTGTGGGCTAGCGGGATCCGGAATGAGCAGTTCTTC	CSVVWASGIRNEQFF
TRBV4-1	NA	TRBD2	TRBJ2-5	TGCGCCAGCAGCCAAGCGCAGGGAGGGGAGACCCAGTACTTC	CASSQAQGGETQYF
TRBV21-1	NA	NA	TRBJ2-3	TGTGCCAGCAGCAAAAGAAATAGCGGGACAACAGATACGCAGTATTTT	CASSKRNSGTTDTQYF
TRBV7-9	NA	NA	TRBJ2-3	TGTGCCAGCAGCTTCGAGACAGAGGATACGCAGTATTTT	CASSFETEDTQYF
TRBV29-1	NA	NA	TRBJ1-1	TGCAGCGTTGACTCAGGCGGGACTGAAGCTTTCTTT	CSVDSGGTEAFF
TRBV19	once	NA	TRBJ2-1	TGTGCCAGTAGTATGGCATATGAGCAGTTCTTC	CASSMAYEQFF
TRBV2	NA	NA	TRBJ2-1	TGTGCCAGCAGTGACAGGTGGGAGGCGAATGAGCAGTTCTTC	CASSDRWEANEQFF
TRBV2	NA	NA	TRBJ2-1	TGTGCCAGCAGGGACAGAGCTTACAATGAGCAGTTCTTC	CASRDRAYNEQFF
TRBV25-1	NA	TRBD1	TRBJ2-7	TGTGCCACCGAGGACAGGTCCTCCTACGAGCAGTACTTC	CATEDRSSYEQYF
TRBV9	NA	TRBD2	TRBJ2-7	TGTGCCAGCAGCGTAGAGGGACTAGCAGTCCCCTACGAGCAGTACTTC	CASSVEGLAVPYEQYF
TRBV2	few	TRBD2	TRBJ2-2	TGTGCCAGCACCTTAGGACTAGCTCCCGGGGAGCTGTTTTTT	CASTLGLAPGELFF
TRBV28	NA	NA	TRBJ2-3	TGTGCCAGCAGTTTGGGAGTCGCTGATACGCAGTATTTT	CASSLGVADTQYF
TRBV5-1	NA	NA	TRBJ1-1	TGCGCCAGCAGCATGACAGTCATGAACACTGAAGCTTTCTTT	CASSMTVMNTEAFF
TRBV21-1	NA	NA	TRBJ2-1	TGTGCCAGCAGCACTCTCCTTGGGGACTTCGGATATGAGCAGTTCTTC	CASSTLLGDFGYEQFF
TRBV25-1	NA	NA	TRBJ2-7	TGTGCCAGCAGCTCATCGGGGGACGAGCAGTACTTC	CASSSSGDEQYF
TRBV4-3	NA	TRBD2	TRBJ2-7	TGCGCCAGCAGCCCCTCCCCGCCGGGACTAGTCGGTGACGAGCAGTACTTC	CASSPSPPGLVGDEQYF
TRBV27	NA	TRBD2	TRBJ2-7	TGTGCCAGCAGTTTGGGGGGGAGCTCCTACGAGCAGTACTTC	CASSLGGSSYEQYF
TRBV19	NA	TRBD2	TRBJ2-1	TGTGCCAGTAGTATTTCAGCGGGAGTTCTCAATGAGCAGTTCTTC	CASSISAGVLNEQFF
TRBV10-3	once	NA	TRBJ2-7	TGTGCCATCAGTGAGGTTAGCGGCCACTACGAGCAGTACTTC	CAISEVSGHYEQYF
TRBV27	NA	NA	TRBJ2-3	TGTGCCAGCAGTTCTTCTCCCCTAGGAACAGATACGCAGTATTTT	CASSSSPLGTDTQYF
TRBV28	NA	TRBD1	TRBJ2-7	TGTGCCAGCAGTTCCGCCGGGGACAGGGAGGTCGAGCAGTACTTC	CASSSAGDREVEQYF
TRBV10-2	NA	TRBD2	TRBJ2-7	TGCGCCAGCAGTGACCCAGACGGACTAGGGTCCTACGAGCAGTACTTC	CASSDPDGLGSYEQYF
TRBV7-9	NA	TRBD2	TRBJ2-1	TGTGCCAGCAGCCCGACTAGCGGGGCCTACAATGAGCAGTTCTTC	CASSPTSGAYNEQFF
TRBV5-1	NA	TRBD2	TRBJ2-1	TGCGCCAGCAGCTTGAGGACTAGCGGGAGCTCCTACAATGAGCAGTTCTTC	CASSLRTSGSSYNEQFF
TRBV4-1	NA	TRBD2	TRBJ2-1	TGCGCCAGCAGCCAAGGGAACAAGCGGGAGGGGCAGTTCTTC	CASSQGNKREGQFF
TRBV30	NA	TRBD1	TRBJ1-2	TGTGCCTGGCGAACCGGACAGGGATCGGTCTATGGCTACACCTTC	CAWRTGQGSVYGYTF
TRBV6-6	NA	TRBD1	TRBJ1-2	TGTGCCAGCGCAACCAGACTTTACAGGGGCAATGGCTACACCTTC	CASATRLYRGNGYTF
TRBV27	NA	TRBD1	TRBJ1-5	TGTGCCAGCAGTTTTACAGGGGGCGGACAGCCCCAGCATTTT	CASSFTGGGQPQHF
TRBV11-2	NA	TRBD2	TRBJ2-2	TGTGCCAGCAGCGCGGGACTAGCGGGAGGATTCGTTAACACCGGGGAGCTGTTTTTT	CASSAGLAGGFVNTGELFF
TRBV19	few	NA	TRBJ1-1	TGTGCCAGTACCCCGACAGGGAACACTGAAGCTTTCTTT	CASTPTGNTEAFF
TRBV18	NA	NA	TRBJ2-7	TGTGCCAGCTCACCACCCTCCGAGGACTACGAGCAGTACTTC	CASSPPSEDYEQYF
TRBV27	NA	NA	TRBJ2-3	TGTGCCAGCAGTACACAGGTTTTGACCCGGACAGATACGCAGTATTTT	CASSTQVLTRTDTQYF
TRBV6-5	NA	TRBD1	TRBJ2-7	TGTGCCAGCAGTTACGGAGGTGGACAGGCCTACGAGCAGTACTTC	CASSYGGGQAYEQYF
TRBV7-6	NA	TRBD1	TRBJ1-4	TGTGCCAGCAGCCGGGACAGGGGTTTTGAAAAACTGTTTTTT	CASSRDRGFEKLFF
TRBV19	NA	TRBD2	TRBJ2-7	TGTGCCAGTAATAGCGGGAGTCTCAACGAGCAGTACTTC	CASNSGSLNEQYF
TRBV23-1	NA	NA	TRBJ2-1	TGCGCCAGCACGGACGGGGGGCATGAGCAGTTCTTC	CASTDGGHEQFF
TRBV27	NA	NA	TRBJ1-1	TGTGCCAGCAGCCCCTGGCTGAACACTGAAGCTTTCTTT	CASSPWLNTEAFF
TRBV7-2	NA	NA	TRBJ1-1	TGTGCCAGCAGCCCCATCTCCGGGGCTGAAGCTTTCTTT	CASSPISGAEAFF
TRBV6-1	NA	NA	TRBJ2-1	TGTGCCAGCAGCGGGGGGCGGCCCTCCTACAATGAGCAGTTCTTC	CASSGGRPSYNEQFF
TRBV19	once	NA	TRBJ1-5	TGTGCCACCTTAGCGCAAGGGTGGCAGCCCCAGCATTTT	CATLAQGWQPQHF
TRBV4-1	NA	TRBD1	TRBJ1-1	TGCGCCAGCAGCCAAGGGCCGACAGGGGCGAGCCCTGAAGCTTTCTTT	CASSQGPTGASPEAFF
TRBV4-1	NA	TRBD1	TRBJ2-1	TGCGCCAGCAGCCACCGAGACAGGGAGACCCCGCATGAGCAGTTCTTC	CASSHRDRETPHEQFF